This paragraph reports one TCR beta chain. The antigen remains undetermined. This sample is drawn from a study of T cell repertoires in cytomegalovirus infection. Germline loops: CDR1 MNHEY, CDR2 SMNVEV (reference sequence). V was clipped by 2 bases and J by 2 bases, with 10 bases between them. The CDR3 contains 15 residues. Via MiXCR, TCRdb re-called the reads, giving one row per CDR3 protein. The sample holds around 800,000 distinct CDR3 sequences; less than 35% are singletons and the top ten take about an eighth. Notes on the study in general: Summed public TCR beta family frequency identified CMV carriers bearing the relevant HLA.

The material was cultured CD8+ T cells from PBMCs, obtained from culture after CMV antigen stimulation. The chain joins TRBV27 to TRBJ1-5; D is possibly TRBD1 (5 bases). The clonotype originates from a human donor in good health (CMV status not recorded). Some clones in this sample may be carry-over from other donors' samples. CDR3 in DNA: TGTGCCAGCAGTTTAAAAGGGGATGGCAATCAGCCCCAGCATTTT. This gives the protein CASSLKGDGNQPQHF.